The next 28 T cell receptor beta chains were all read from a single sample in a study of CD8+ T cells in alopecia areata. RNA extraction and reverse transcription yielded cDNA as sequencing template. Measured with immunoSEQ multiplex PCR; TCRdb has only the in-frame clones, and not every one. Of 150,000 to 200,000 clones in the sample, 60% were seen once. Described treatment: oral pan-JAK inhibitor, 5-10 mg twice daily. This specimen consisted of CD4+ T cells sorted from blood, obtained at week 24, from a patient treated with tofacitinib. These receptors came from a human donor with alopecia areata.

V and J are TRBV7-9 and TRBJ1-5; D is ambiguous. The CDR3 has 15 amino acids. Trimming removed 5 bases at V and 11 bases at J, with 22 bases between. CDR1 and CDR2 (germline): SEHNR, FQNEAQ (reference sequence). CDR3 sequence (DNA): TGTGCCAGCAGCCAGGACCTGCCCGGGGAAGACACCCAGCATTTT. Its protein product is CASSQDLPGEDTQHF.

The CDR3 DNA follows: TGTGCCTGGAGCCGAGGTTTTGAAGCTTTCTTT. Its translation is CAWSRGFEAFF. The J gene is TRBJ1-1, the V gene TRBV30; D ambiguous. V lost 3 bases and J 7 bases, leaving 9 bases between the germline ends. The CDR3 covers 11 residues. Germline V gene data show CDR1 as GTSNPN and CDR2 as SVGIG (reference sequence).

The V gene is TRBV29-1, the J gene TRBJ1-1, with no clear D. From germline, CDR1 is SQVTM and CDR2 ANQGSEA. V lost 4 bases and J 1 base, leaving 4 bases between the germline ends. The CDR3 has 11 amino acids. The CDR3 here is CSVAANTEAFF. The CDR3 DNA sequence: TGCAGCGTTGCAGCGAACACTGAAGCTTTCTTT.

The chain links TRBV29-1 to TRBJ2-5, with D unresolved. CDR1 is SQVTM, CDR2 ANQGSEA, per germline. The CDR3 contains 13 residues. V dropped 1 base and J dropped 0 bases, with 6 bases sitting between them. The DNA of the CDR3 is TGCAGCGTTGAAGGCGTGTACCAAGAGACCCAGTACTTC. The encoded protein is CSVEGVYQETQYF.

The chain carries TRBV5-6 and TRBJ1-2; TRBD1 is a possible D gene (6 bases). The length of the CDR3 is 12 residues. Germline CDR1 is SGHDT and CDR2 is YYEEEE. With 1 base removed from V and 8 bases from J, the gap between germline ends came to 9 bases. The CDR3 region has the DNA TGTGCCAGCAGCTTGACAGGGTTCGGCTACACCTTC. Protein sequence: CASSLTGFGYTF.

In DNA form, the CDR3 reads TGTGCCAGCAGCTTAGTGCGGGGGGGCGCAGAGACCCAGTACTTC. It specifies CASSLVRGGAETQYF. The rearrangement joins TRBV7-2 to TRBJ2-5; 9 positions match TRBD2. This CDR3 has 15 amino acids. The V segment lost 1 base and the J segment 4 bases; nucleotides outside the gene matches: 4. Germline V gene lookup returns CDR1 SGHTA and CDR2 FQGNSA.

CDR3 sequence: CASSLQRSGTDTQYF. The CDR3 bases are TGTGCCAGCAGCCTCCAGCGGTCCGGCACAGATACGCAGTATTTT. The chain is built from TRBV9 and TRBJ2-3, with D possibly being TRBD2 (5 bases). The CDR3 consists of 15 residues. Germline V lookup: CDR1 SGDLS, CDR2 YYNGEE. Trimming took 4 bases from V and 1 from J, leaving 13 bases between them.

This clone was seen a handful of times. The rearrangement uses TRBV5-6 and TRBJ2-6; no firm D call. The V end was cut by 0 bases, the J end by 0 bases, with 7 bases between. The CDR3 has 16 amino acids. Germline assignment: CDR1 SGHDT and CDR2 YYEEEE. The CDR3 DNA reads TGTGCCAGCAGCTTGGGCGGATTCTCTGGGGCCAACGTCCTGACTTTC. It is translated as CASSLGGFSGANVLTF.

This clone was recorded once. The V gene is TRBV4-1, the J gene TRBJ2-7; D is possibly TRBD2 (7 bases). This CDR3 is 13 amino acids long. The V gene's germline CDR1 is MGHRA and CDR2 YSYEKL. Trimming took off 6 bases at V and 2 bases at J, with 11 bases between the two ends. CDR3 nucleotides: TGCGCCAGCAGACGGGGGGCCACCTACGAGCAGTACTTC. As protein: CASRRGATYEQYF.

The genes are TRBV11-2 and TRBJ1-6, with D perhaps TRBD1 (5 bases). The length of the CDR3 is 14 residues. With 4 bases removed from V and 10 bases from J, the gap between germline ends came to 14 bases. Germline CDR1 reads SGHAT; CDR2 reads FQNNGV. The CDR3 region has the DNA TGTGCCAGCAGCTCGACCGACAGCGGATCACCCCTCCACTTT. Translating gives CASSSTDSGSPLHF.

The V and J genes are TRBV25-1 and TRBJ2-7; D gene uncertain. V lost 7 bases, J lost 4 bases, and 8 bases lay in between. The CDR3 consists of 11 residues. Germline V CDR1 and CDR2: MGHDK, SYGVNS. The CDR3 DNA follows: TGTGCCAGCATGGTGGGTTACGAGCAGTACTTC. Translating gives CASMVGYEQYF.

Concerning this clone: The germline gene is not matched at one end of the junction; a read error may be the cause. This chain links TRBV30 with TRBJ2-7, with 8 positions matching TRBD1. The CDR3 consists of 14 residues. Germline lookup yields CDR1 GTSNPN and CDR2 SVGIG (reference sequence). The CDR3 here is CAWSGQGGGYEQYF. The CDR3 nucleotides are TGCGCCTGGAGTGGACAGGGCGGAGGGTACGAGCAGTACTTC.

The genes are TRBV29-1 and TRBJ2-5, with 7 bases aligning to TRBD1. The V and J ends lost 0 bases and 4 bases, in that order; junction bases with no gene match: 2. The germline V gene encodes CDR1 SQVTM and CDR2 ANQGSEA. The CDR3 spans 13 residues. DNA of the CDR3: TGCAGCGTTGAAGATTGGGACAGAGAGACCCAGTACTTC. It is translated as CSVEDWDRETQYF.

This clone was seen just once. The J gene is TRBJ2-4, the V gene TRBV9; tentatively, D is TRBD1 (6 bases). Germline V gene sequence: CDR1 SGDLS, CDR2 YYNGEE. V shed 4 bases and J shed 9 bases, with 20 bases lying between them. CDR3 length equals 15 residues. Here the CDR3 reads CASSPQGRVSSIQYF. The CDR3 DNA is TGTGCCAGCAGCCCACAGGGACGAGTTAGTAGCATTCAGTACTTC.

J is TRBJ1-2 and V is TRBV6-6; no definite D call. Trimming shortened V by 7 bases and J by 7 bases, and 19 bases separated the two germline ends. The germline V gene encodes CDR1 MNHNY and CDR2 SVGAGI (reference sequence). The length of the CDR3 is 14 residues. The CDR3 coding sequence is TGTGCCAGCACCCTAGAACGGGGTGTGGGTGGCTACACCTTC. It specifies CASTLERGVGGYTF.

This clone was found once. The chain uses TRBV29-1 and TRBJ1-1; 11 bases line up with TRBD1. The CDR3 is 14 amino acids. V trimming: 7 bases; J trimming: 6 bases; junction bases outside the gene matches: 10. Germline V gives CDR1 SQVTM, CDR2 ANQGSEA. DNA of the CDR3: TGCAGCGCGTATCACGGACAGGGGGCATCTGAAGCTTTCTTT. This sequence encodes CSAYHGQGASEAFF.

V is TRBV18 and J is TRBJ2-1; 8 bases line up with TRBD1. After removal of 3 bases from V and 7 bases from J, the junction contained 5 bases not matched to a gene. CDR3 length: 14 amino acids. Germline loops: CDR1 KGHSH, CDR2 LQKENI. CDR3 nucleotide sequence: TGTGCCAGCTCACCGGAGACAGGGGAAAATGAGCAGTTCTTC. Translated: CASSPETGENEQFF.

This rearrangement joins TRBV4-1 to TRBJ2-3, with 9 bases identical to TRBD2. The ends lost 2 bases at V and 2 bases at J; junction bases unmatched: 8. CDR1 is MGHRA and CDR2 is YSYEKL in the germline V gene. The CDR3 runs to 17 residues. The CDR3 region has the DNA TGCGCCAGCAGCCAAACGGCGGCGGGGGGGAACACAGATACGCAGTATTTT. Its translation: CASSQTAAGGNTDTQYF.

The rearrangement joins TRBV7-2 to TRBJ1-2; 7 bases agree with TRBD1. The CDR3 length is 15 residues. J was trimmed by 0 bases and V by 5 bases; bases with no gene match: 6. In germline, CDR1 is SGHTA, CDR2 FQGNSA. CDR3 protein: CASSARQGTNYGYTF. The CDR3 nucleotides read TGTGCCAGCAGCGCAAGACAGGGCACTAACTATGGCTACACCTTC.

V is TRBV2 and J is TRBJ1-1; TRBD1 is a possible D gene (6 bases). V lost 8 bases and J 0 bases, leaving 19 bases between the germline ends. CDR1 is SNHLY, CDR2 FYNNEI, per germline. The CDR3 sequence is 16 residues long. The CDR3 bases are TGTGCCAGCGTAATAGGGGCGGGGGGCATGAACACTGAAGCTTTCTTT. This codes for CASVIGAGGMNTEAFF.

This rearrangement joins TRBV5-1 to TRBJ2-5; possible D gene TRBD2, 6 bases. This CDR3 comprises 14 residues. Germline loops: CDR1 SGHRS, CDR2 YFSETQ. Trimming pared 0 bases from V and 5 bases from J, leaving 11 bases between. The CDR3 DNA reads as TGCGCCAGCAGCTTGGAGTTAGCGGTTGAGACCCAGTACTTC. This sequence encodes CASSLELAVETQYF.

This clone was detected once. V gene TRBV29-1 combines with J gene TRBJ2-7, with D possibly being TRBD2 (7 bases). The CDR3 runs 16 residues. V gave up 3 bases and J gave up 2 bases, with 20 bases separating them. The germline gives CDR1 SQVTM, CDR2 ANQGSEA. CDR3 sequence reads: CSVEGGARLNPYEQYF. The CDR3 region has the DNA TGCAGCGTTGAGGGGGGGGCTCGACTGAACCCCTACGAGCAGTACTTC.

The V gene is TRBV2, the J gene TRBJ2-2; D gene uncertain. The CDR3 is 12 amino acids. V lost 4 bases and J lost 5, with 5 bases in between. Germline CDR1 is SNHLY and CDR2 is FYNNEI. The CDR3 DNA reads TGTGCCAGCAGTGTCTCGACCGGGGAGCTGTTTTTT. It is translated as CASSVSTGELFF.

This chain uses TRBV30 with TRBJ2-1; a weak D match, TRBD1 (6 bases). The germline V gene encodes CDR1 GTSNPN and CDR2 SVGIG (reference sequence). Trimming removed 0 bases at V and 7 bases at J, with 13 bases between. The CDR3 has 14 residues. The CDR3 DNA follows: TGTGCCTGGAGTGTCGCGTCTCAGGGGAATGAGCAGTTCTTC. Its protein is CAWSVASQGNEQFF. The entire variable domain, with the rest obtained from reference TRBV30 and TRBJ2-1, is as follows: SQTIHQWPATLVQPVGSPLSLECTVEGTSNPNLYWYRQAAGRGLQLLFYSVGIGQISSEVPQNLSASRPQDRQFILSSKKLLLSDSGFYLCAWSVASQGNEQFFGPGTRLTVL.

The V and J genes are TRBV5-1 and TRBJ1-2, with 9 nucleotides matching TRBD1. CDR1 and CDR2 (germline): SGHRS, YFSETQ. The V segment lost 4 bases and the J segment 5 bases; nucleotides outside the gene matches: 6. CDR3 length: 14 residues. The DNA of the CDR3 is TGCGCCAGCAGCCCGGGACAGGGCGAATATGGCTACACCTTC. It yields the protein CASSPGQGEYGYTF.

V gene TRBV30 combines with J gene TRBJ1-3; the match to TRBD1 covers 7 bases. The CDR3 loop spans 14 amino acids. The V gene's germline CDR1 is GTSNPN and CDR2 SVGIG (reference sequence). The V segment lost 5 bases and the J segment 0 bases; nucleotides outside the gene matches: 4. DNA for the CDR3: TGTGCCTGGTACAGGGGCAACTCTGGAAACACCATATATTTT. It codes for CAWYRGNSGNTIYF.

The genes are TRBV30 and TRBJ1-3; D is ambiguous. Trimming pared 2 bases from V and 0 bases from J, leaving 17 bases between. CDR3 size: 17 residues. CDR1 and CDR2 (germline): GTSNPN, SVGIG (reference sequence). The CDR3 protein is CAWSPPRIGSSGNTIYF. The CDR3 nucleotides read TGTGCCTGGAGTCCCCCCCGGATTGGGAGCTCTGGAAACACCATATATTTT.

The V gene is TRBV30, the J gene TRBJ2-3; tentatively, D is TRBD2 (6 bases). V was trimmed by 2 bases and J by 13 bases, leaving 19 bases between them. The V gene's germline CDR1 is GTSNPN and CDR2 SVGIG (reference sequence). The CDR3 loop spans 13 amino acids. In DNA form, the CDR3 reads TGTGCCTGGAGTTTTTCGGGCGGGGCGGAGGAGTATTTT. This codes for CAWSFSGGAEEYF.